The source of this T cell receptor beta chain is a study of blood T cell repertoires in COVID-19. The overall study: Donors in the United States, Italy and Spain gave samples during acute or convalescent COVID-19. PBMCs, B-cell-depleted T cells, or T cells provided the cDNA or gDNA that made up the material.

This clone was seen just once. As handled by the study authors: Nucleated cell counts were estimated from reference gene primer amplification. Only in-frame clones appear in the TCRdb table, and some are missing; sequencing was by immunoSEQ multiplex PCR. From that table come the V and J calls and clone size; the DNA was used to work out D and trimming. The sample records 30,000 to 40,000 clones, 90% being singletons. The V and J ends lost 3 bases and 8 bases, in that order; junction bases with no gene match: 3. The CDR3 sequence is 15 residues long. Germline V lookup: CDR1 SGHAT, CDR2 FQNNGV. The sample comprised peripheral blood. V gene TRBV11-2 combines with J gene TRBJ2-1; TRBD2 matches 14 bases. This TCR came from a human donor in a cohort sampled during active COVID-19. CDR3 in amino acids: CASSLGLAGVYEQFF. The CDR3 DNA sequence: TGTGCCAGCAGCTTGGGACTAGCGGGAGTCTATGAGCAGTTCTTC.